Here is one T cell receptor (beta chain) with its context. Its antigen is unknown. Sequencing used immunoSEQ multiplex PCR; TCRdb keeps in-frame clones, though not all of them. The sample shows 320,000 or so clones, 75% to 90% of them seen only once. Sample treatment: 15 to 20 received Ad26.COV2.S at low or high dose, single or two shots; about five received placebo; per-sample allocation not given. Sampling happened 63 days after the first vaccine or placebo injection. An 18-55-year-old adult in Boston served as donor. Trimming removed 1 base from V and 13 bases from J, with 20 bases in between. The CDR3 is 15 amino acids. Looked up from germline, CDR1 is SEHNR and CDR2 is FQNEAQ (reference sequence). This entry comes from a study of Ad26.COV2.S vaccination and SARS-CoV-2 variants. Overall study: Ad26.COV2.S shots went into the muscle once or twice, 56 days apart.

General study points: Recipients of either vaccine or placebo displayed similar breadth of non-spike TCRs. Among vaccine recipients, spike-specific TCR breadth exceeded that of placebo recipients.

The genes are TRBV7-9 and TRBJ2-1; D may match TRBD1 or TRBD2 (5 bases each). This specimen consisted of peripheral blood, obtained in a trial of Ad26.COV2.S vaccine versus placebo. The TCR originated in a person aged 18-65 years who received the Ad26.COV2.S COVID-19 vaccine or a placebo. CDR3 bases: TGTGCCAGCAGCTTAGAGAAATCCGTGGGGGTTGCTCAGTTCTTC. It yields the protein CASSLEKSVGVAQFF.